This section outlines one T cell receptor (beta chain) sequence together with its context. The antigen is not known. The data stem from a study of cytomegalovirus exposure and HLA in healthy donors. General study findings and limits: The listing of 150 to 200 TCR beta chains classed them as cytomegalovirus-associated. The study found most TCR sequences rare, yet found some public TCRs in many donors.

Trimming shortened V by 0 bases and J by 1 base, and 13 bases separated the two germline ends. CDR3 length equals 17 residues. CDR1 and CDR2 (germline): MGHRA, YSYEKL. While the first cohort had fewer than 850 subjects, the donors belonged to the separate validation cohort of more than 95 subjects. Sequencing was performed with immunoSEQ multiplex PCR; in TCRdb, only in-frame clones are kept and a portion is missing. Counted here are 100,000 to 150,000 clones, roughly 89% occurring once; the ten biggest clones make up about 2.1%. This receptor was obtained from a woman aged 18-35 years in good health and CMV-seronegative. Sequenced input: PBMCs. The chain recombines TRBV4-1 with TRBJ2-4; D not certain. Here the CDR3 reads CASSQEFLRSAKNIQYF. DNA of the CDR3: TGCGCCAGCAGCCAAGAATTCCTCCGGTCGGCCAAAAACATTCAGTACTTC.